These T cell receptor beta chains were read from a single sample in a study of T cell responses to AZD1222 COVID-19 vaccine. The method was immunoSEQ multiplex PCR; TCRdb's version includes in-frame clones alone and lacks a portion of them. The sample consists of 100,000 to 110,000 clones, roughly 91% of them appearing once. The sequencing used peripheral blood, collected on day 0 of AZD1222 vaccination. These receptors were collected from an adult in good health. Both conserved end residues are part of each CDR3. The order of the fields is V gene, clone size, D gene, J gene, CDR3 DNA, CDR3 protein. The D gene is left open where the match is weak. Clone size is stated in some rows and not others, as once, few, many or a class when expanded.

TRBV27,NA,NA,TRBJ2-2,TGTGCCAGCAGTCCAGAACAGCCCCAGTGGGGAATATCGAACACCGGGGAGCTGTTTTTT,CASSPEQPQWGISNTGELFF
TRBV11-3,NA,NA,TRBJ1-1,TGTGCCAGCAGCTTAACAGGGACGAACACTGAAGCTTTCTTT,CASSLTGTNTEAFF
TRBV6-5,NA,NA,TRBJ1-3,TGTGCCAGCAGTTACACGCTCTCTGGAAACACCATATATTTT,CASSYTLSGNTIYF
TRBV14,NA,NA,TRBJ2-1,TGTGCCAGCAGCCAAGTTGCGGGAGCCCTACAGGGGCAGTTCTTC,CASSQVAGALQGQFF
TRBV29-1,NA,NA,TRBJ2-1,TGCAGCGGGTACAGCCTCTACAATGAGCAGTTCTTC,CSGYSLYNEQFF
TRBV6-5,NA,NA,TRBJ2-1,TGTGCCAGCAGTACAGTAACCTACAATGAGCAGTTCTTC,CASSTVTYNEQFF
TRBV6-4,NA,NA,TRBJ2-1,TGTGCCAGCAGTGTTCAGGCCCCTTCTGGGGATGAGCAGTTCTTC,CASSVQAPSGDEQFF
TRBV27,NA,NA,TRBJ1-1,TGTGCCAGCAGTTCGGGACTACCTGAAGCTTTCTTT,CASSSGLPEAFF
TRBV6-5,once,NA,TRBJ2-1,TGTGCCAGCAGTTACTCGAGCAGGGCGGACAATGAGCAGTTCTTC,CASSYSSRADNEQFF
TRBV12-3/TRBV12-4,NA,NA,TRBJ1-2,TGTGCCAGCAGTGGGGTTTGGAACTATGGCTACACCTTC,CASSGVWNYGYTF
TRBV6-5,NA,NA,TRBJ1-3,TGTGCCAGCAGAGGAACGATAGGAAACACCATATATTTT,CASRGTIGNTIYF
TRBV4-1,NA,TRBD2,TRBJ2-1,TGCGCCAGCAGCCAAAGAGGGGGACTAGCGAGCTACAATGAGCAGTTCTTC,CASSQRGGLASYNEQFF
TRBV7-3,NA,TRBD2,TRBJ2-1,TGTGCCAGCAGCCTTCGGATAGCGGGAGGCCCGGGTGAGCAGTTCTTC,CASSLRIAGGPGEQFF
TRBV6-6,NA,NA,TRBJ1-3,TGTGCCAGCAGTCCGAACTACCGGGACACCGTGGGGACGTCTGGAAACACCATATATTTT,CASSPNYRDTVGTSGNTIYF
TRBV7-8,NA,TRBD2,TRBJ2-2,TGTGCCAGCAGCCGGAGTCTTGGGGGGGACGGGGAGCTGTTTTTT,CASSRSLGGDGELFF
TRBV19,NA,NA,TRBJ1-2,TGTGCCAGTAGGAGAGCGTCACAGGGAGTTTACTATGGCTACACCTTC,CASRRASQGVYYGYTF
TRBV9,NA,TRBD2,TRBJ2-1,TGTGCCAGCAGCGACAGACTAGCGGGAGTGTCCTACAATGAGCAGTTCTTC,CASSDRLAGVSYNEQFF
TRBV27,NA,NA,TRBJ2-3,TGTGCCAGCCCAGTGGACCTCACAGATACGCAGTATTTT,CASPVDLTDTQYF
TRBV27,NA,NA,TRBJ2-7,TGTGCCAGCAGTCCCCTATACGAGCAGTACTTC,CASSPLYEQYF
TRBV18,NA,TRBD2,TRBJ2-7,TGTGCCAGCTCATCAGGACTAGCGGGAGGTCTCGAGCAGTACTTC,CASSSGLAGGLEQYF
TRBV28,NA,NA,TRBJ1-2,TGTGCCAGCACCTGGGGGGCTAACTATGGCTACACCTTC,CASTWGANYGYTF
TRBV10-3,NA,TRBD1,TRBJ1-6,TGTGCCATCAGCGAGAGAGAGTCCGGGACAGAGAATTCACCCCTCCACTTT,CAISERESGTENSPLHF
TRBV18,NA,NA,TRBJ2-7,TGTGCCAGCTCACCACGGGCCTACGAGCAGTACTTC,CASSPRAYEQYF
TRBV4-2,NA,NA,TRBJ1-2,TGTGCCAGCAGCCAAGAACAGGGAACTAACTATGGCTACACCTTC,CASSQEQGTNYGYTF
TRBV10-3,NA,TRBD1,TRBJ1-1,TGTGCCATCAGGGACAGGGATCGCACTGAAGCTTTCTTT,CAIRDRDRTEAFF
TRBV3-1/TRBV3-2,NA,NA,TRBJ1-1,TGTGCCAGCAGCCAAGATTTGTGGGACGGTATGAACACTGAAGCTTTCTTT,CASSQDLWDGMNTEAFF
TRBV28,few,TRBD1,TRBJ2-7,TGTGCCAGCAGTTTGTACCGTCAGGGGGCTGTGGCCTCCTACGAGCAGTACTTC,CASSLYRQGAVASYEQYF
TRBV27,few,NA,TRBJ2-2,TGTGCCAGCAAGGTTGGGGGAAACACCGGGGAGCTGTTTTTT,CASKVGGNTGELFF
TRBV2,NA,NA,TRBJ1-5,TGTGCCAGCAGTGAAGCGATAATTGGGCAGCCCCAGCATTTT,CASSEAIIGQPQHF
TRBV6-5,NA,TRBD1,TRBJ2-1,TGTGCCAGTCGCAGGGACAGCTCGTTTGTGGGTGAGCAGTTCTTC,CASRRDSSFVGEQFF
TRBV6-5,NA,NA,TRBJ2-7,TGTGCCAGCAGTTATGTGACCGCGGGCGAGCAGTACTTC,CASSYVTAGEQYF
TRBV29-1,once,TRBD2,TRBJ2-1,TGCAGCCGTAGCGGGAGGACCCTGGAGGAGCAGTTCTTC,CSRSGRTLEEQFF
TRBV20-1,NA,NA,TRBJ2-3,TGCAGTGCTAGTCTAGTTACGCAGTATTTT,CSASLVTQYF
TRBV28,NA,TRBD1,TRBJ1-1,TGTGCCAGCAGTTCAGGGGGAGGGAACACTGAAGCTTTCTTT,CASSSGGGNTEAFF
TRBV27,NA,NA,TRBJ1-2,TGTGCCAGCAGCTCGGTCGGGGGACTAGGGGGCTACACCTTC,CASSSVGGLGGYTF
TRBV28,NA,NA,TRBJ2-7,TGTGCCAGCAGTTTAGCGGGCCCCTACGAGCAGTACTTC,CASSLAGPYEQYF
TRBV5-1,NA,TRBD1,TRBJ2-7,TGCGCCAGCTCCGGGACAGGGGGCGTCTACGAGCAGTACTTC,CASSGTGGVYEQYF
TRBV18,NA,NA,TRBJ2-7,TGTGCCAGCTCACCAGTCAGGGCGTACGAGCAGTACTTC,CASSPVRAYEQYF
TRBV27,once,NA,TRBJ1-5,TGTGCCAGCAGCCTTAGGGCAGGGGCGAGTCAGCCCCAGCATTTT,CASSLRAGASQPQHF
TRBV5-6,NA,TRBD2,TRBJ2-7,TGTGCCAGCAGCTTGACCGGACTAGCGGGTGCCGAGCAGTACTTC,CASSLTGLAGAEQYF
TRBV6-5,NA,NA,TRBJ1-2,TGTGCCAGCAGACGAACGGGCGACAACTATGGCTACACCTTC,CASRRTGDNYGYTF
TRBV6-5,NA,NA,TRBJ2-5,TGTGCCAGCAGTTACGGGGACTCCCGAGGGCAGTACTTC,CASSYGDSRGQYF
TRBV5-6,NA,NA,TRBJ2-1,TGTGCCAGCAGCTTGGGGGTTAGGGTGGACAATGAGCAGTTCTTC,CASSLGVRVDNEQFF
TRBV21-1,NA,NA,TRBJ2-7,TGTGCCAGCAGCAAGGTGCTATCGGGACTCACCTACGAGCAGTACTTC,CASSKVLSGLTYEQYF
TRBV19,NA,NA,TRBJ1-1,TGTGCCAGTAGTATTGGGGGCCGGAACACTGAAGCTTTCTTT,CASSIGGRNTEAFF
TRBV28,NA,TRBD1,TRBJ1-4,TGTGCCAGCAGTAACACGGACAGGGCTGATAATGAAAAACTGTTTTTT,CASSNTDRADNEKLFF
TRBV11-3,NA,NA,TRBJ2-3,TGTGCCAGCAGCTCCCAGGGCACAGATACGCAGTATTTT,CASSSQGTDTQYF